The 23 T cell receptor beta chains listed next were all sequenced from one sample in a study of shared clonotypes between healthy human individuals. Using immunoSEQ multiplex PCR, the repertoire was profiled, and TCRdb retains in-frame clones only, with some absent. The sample holds under 1 million clones, 90% to 97% seen once. Naive CD8 cells lacked CD45RO and underwent positive selection for CCR7, leaving out terminally differentiated effector memory CD45RA+ cells. Sequenced input: naive CD8+ T cells sorted from blood. These TCRs come from a young man in good health.

A single count supports this clone. This sample also contains other DNA sequences that code for the same CDR3. J is TRBJ2-7 and V is TRBV27, with 13 bases matching TRBD2. Trimming removed 5 bases from V and 3 bases from J; junction bases left unmatched: 4. Per germline, CDR1 MNHEY and CDR2 SMNVEV (reference sequence). The length of the CDR3 is 15 residues. Here the CDR3 reads CASSPRLAGGYEQYF. DNA for the CDR3: TGTGCCAGCAGTCCAAGACTAGCGGGAGGCTACGAGCAGTACTTC.

The rearrangement uses TRBV27 and TRBJ1-5, with D possibly matching TRBD1 (6 bases). Trimming removed 6 bases from V and 6 bases from J, with 15 bases in between. In germline, CDR1 is MNHEY, CDR2 SMNVEV (reference sequence). CDR3 length equals 14 residues. This chain's CDR3 is CASRETGMGQPQHF. DNA of the CDR3: TGTGCCAGCAGAGAAACAGGGATGGGTCAGCCCCAGCATTTT.

The rearrangement joins TRBV11-2 to TRBJ1-1, with unresolved D. V gave up 3 bases and J gave up 8 bases, with 10 bases separating them. Germline CDR1 SGHAT, CDR2 FQNNGV. CDR3 length: 12 residues. Here the CDR3 reads CASSFLTEEAFF. CDR3 DNA: TGTGCCAGCAGCTTCCTCACAGAAGAAGCTTTCTTT.

The chain combines TRBV12-5 with TRBJ2-7; 9 bases are a match to TRBD2. The germline V gene has CDR1 LGHNT and CDR2 FRNRAP. The CDR3 runs 15 residues. The trim removed 7 bases at V and 5 bases at J, leaving 12 bases unmatched. The CDR3 loop reads CASANGAGGPHEQYF. The CDR3, as DNA: TGTGCTAGTGCTAATGGGGCGGGAGGGCCCCACGAGCAGTACTTC.

This rearrangement joins TRBV11-3 to TRBJ2-5; 10 positions agree with TRBD2. Germline V gene data show CDR1 as SGHNT and CDR2 as YENEEA. CDR3 length: 14 residues. V gave up 5 bases and J gave up 4 bases; unmatched junction bases: 4. The CDR3 reads CASSDRTSGETQYF. The CDR3 bases are TGTGCCAGCAGCGACAGGACTAGCGGAGAGACCCAGTACTTC.

J is TRBJ2-1 and V is TRBV9; 8 bases line up with TRBD1. J gave up 4 bases and V 3 bases, and 3 bases lay outside the gene matches. Looked up from germline, CDR1 is SGDLS and CDR2 is YYNGEE. The CDR3 is 14 amino acids. CDR3 in amino acids: CASSARTGYNEQFF. The CDR3, as DNA: TGTGCCAGCAGCGCCCGGACAGGGTACAATGAGCAGTTCTTC. Full variable domain (missing parts from reference TRBV9 and TRBJ2-1): DSGVTQTPKHLITATGQRVTLRCSPRSGDLSVYWYQQSLDQGLQFLIQYYNGEERAKGNILERFSAQQFPDLHSELNLSSLELGDSALYFCASSARTGYNEQFFGPGTRLTVL.

The chain couples TRBV27 to TRBJ2-2; tentatively, D is TRBD1 (5 bases). The ends were cut back, 2 bases at V and 9 bases at J, with 16 bases in the middle. The CDR3 runs 15 residues. Per germline, CDR1 MNHEY and CDR2 SMNVEV (reference sequence). CDR3 sequence: CASSLAAGPLWELFF. CDR3 bases: TGTGCCAGCAGTTTAGCGGCAGGGCCGCTTTGGGAGCTGTTTTTT.

V and J are TRBV7-3 and TRBJ2-2; 8 nucleotides match TRBD1. The CDR3 spans 15 residues. V lost 6 bases, J lost 6 bases, and 9 bases stayed unmatched. Germline V gives CDR1 SGHTA, CDR2 FQGTGA. The CDR3 DNA is TGTGCCAGCAGGGTGAGCCAGGGGGCTCCCGGGGAGCTGTTTTTT. It translates to CASRVSQGAPGELFF.

The chain employs TRBV9 and TRBJ2-7, with TRBD2 identical over 7 bases. J lost 1 base, V lost 0 bases, and 4 bases had no gene match. CDR3 length: 15 residues. Germline CDR1 SGDLS, CDR2 YYNGEE. CDR3 amino acids: CASSVEGGRSYEQYF. As DNA, the CDR3 is TGTGCCAGCAGCGTAGAGGGCGGGAGATCCTACGAGCAGTACTTC.

CDR3 nucleotides: TGTGCCAGCAGGGGGCGCATCGGGGAGCTGTTTTTT. Protein product: CASRGRIGELFF. The V and J genes are TRBV27 and TRBJ2-2; perhaps TRBD1 as D (5 bases). The V gene lost 6 bases and the J gene lost 7 bases, with 9 bases spanning the gap. CDR3 length equals 12 residues. Germline V CDR1 and CDR2: MNHEY, SMNVEV (reference sequence).

The chain recombines TRBV4-3 with TRBJ2-1; D unresolved. V lost 0 bases to trimming and J lost 7 bases, with 4 bases between them. Looked up from germline, CDR1 is LGHNA and CDR2 is YSLEER. CDR3 length equals 12 residues. The CDR3 reads CASSQDRNEQFF. CDR3 coding DNA: TGCGCCAGCAGCCAAGATAGGAATGAGCAGTTCTTC.

The J gene is TRBJ2-1, the V gene TRBV7-6; D call uncertain. V gave up 2 bases and J gave up 7 bases, with 6 bases separating them. CDR1 is SGHVS, CDR2 FNYEAQ, per germline. CDR3 length: 12 amino acids. The CDR3 DNA follows: TGTGCCAGCAGCTTAACCCCGAATGAGCAGTTCTTC. Amino acid sequence: CASSLTPNEQFF.

J is TRBJ2-1 and V is TRBV7-6; a possible D gene is TRBD2 (6 bases). Per the germline V gene, CDR1 is SGHVS and CDR2 is FNYEAQ. The CDR3 is made up of 14 amino acids. Trimming cost V 4 bases and J 7 bases, with 14 bases left between them. CDR3 bases: TGTGCCAGCAGCTACAGACTAGGGATGAATGAGCAGTTCTTC. It yields the protein CASSYRLGMNEQFF.

A single count supports this clone. The chain carries TRBV7-2 and TRBJ1-5; D is possibly TRBD1 (6 bases). Trimming took 3 bases from V and 7 from J, leaving 13 bases between them. Germline CDR1 SGHTA, CDR2 FQGNSA. The CDR3 consists of 14 residues. CDR3 sequence (DNA): TGTGCCAGCAGCTTCACAGGGTCTAGCCAGCCCCAGCATTTT. This encodes CASSFTGSSQPQHF.

The V and J genes are TRBV6-5 and TRBJ2-1; 10 nucleotides align to TRBD1. This CDR3 has 14 residues. Germline V gene data show CDR1 as MNHEY and CDR2 as SVGAGI. Trimming removed 8 bases from V and 6 bases from J; junction bases left unmatched: 7. The CDR3 here is CASSRQGAFNEQFF. The CDR3 DNA reads as TGTGCCAGCTCCCGACAGGGGGCATTCAATGAGCAGTTCTTC.

CDR3 coding DNA: TGTGCCAGCAGCGTAGTAGACAGGCCCCTCGAGCAGTTCTTC. Translating it yields CASSVVDRPLEQFF. This chain uses TRBV9 with TRBJ2-1; TRBD1 is a possible D gene (6 bases). The germline CDR1 and CDR2 sequences are SGDLS and YYNGEE. The CDR3 has 14 amino acids. The V end was cut by 0 bases, the J end by 10 bases, with 14 bases between.

The chain is built from TRBV7-2 and TRBJ2-7, with TRBD1 matching 7 bases. The V and J ends lost 3 bases and 6 bases, in that order; junction bases with no gene match: 5. The CDR3 has 13 amino acids. Germline CDR1 is SGHTA and CDR2 is FQGNSA. For the CDR3, the DNA is TGTGCCAGCAGCTTGGGGACAGCGCTCGAGCAGTACTTC. Amino acid sequence: CASSLGTALEQYF.

V usage is TRBV18 and J usage is TRBJ2-2; D possibly uses TRBD1 or TRBD2 (6 bases each). Between the trimmed V and J ends, which lost 3 bases and 8 bases, there was a span of 19 bases. This CDR3 comprises 16 residues. In germline, CDR1 is KGHSH, CDR2 LQKENI. The CDR3 DNA sequence: TGTGCCAGCTCACCGGTCGGATTCGGGGGCTCTGGGGAGCTGTTTTTT. This codes for CASSPVGFGGSGELFF.

The chain couples TRBV11-2 to TRBJ2-1; TRBD1 is a possible D gene (6 bases). This CDR3 spans 13 amino acids. Trimming removed 6 bases from V and 8 bases from J, with 14 bases in between. Germline V gene sequence: CDR1 SGHAT, CDR2 FQNNGV. CDR3 protein: CASSSMAGDEQFF. CDR3 bases: TGTGCCAGCAGTTCCATGGCAGGGGATGAGCAGTTCTTC.

This chain links TRBV27 with TRBJ2-1, with 14 bases aligning to TRBD2. Germline V CDR1 and CDR2: MNHEY, SMNVEV (reference sequence). Germline trimming cut 5 bases from V and 2 bases from J; bases unmatched to any gene: 14. The CDR3 is made up of 20 amino acids. DNA of the CDR3: TGTGCCAGCAGTCCGGGGACTAGCGGGAGACCACCTTCCCCCTACAATGAGCAGTTCTTC. This translates into CASSPGTSGRPPSPYNEQFF.

Remarks on this clone: Other DNA variants within this sample encode the same CDR3. The chain links TRBV19 to TRBJ2-1; D ambiguous. The V end lost 3 bases, the J end lost 0 bases, and 9 bases lay between the germline ends. Germline V gene lookup returns CDR1 LNHDA and CDR2 SQIVND (reference sequence). The CDR3 is made up of 15 amino acids. The CDR3 DNA sequence: TGTGCCAGTAGTATTTTCGGCAGCTCCTACAATGAGCAGTTCTTC. Translating gives CASSIFGSSYNEQFF.

The chain links TRBV28 to TRBJ2-7; 7 bases line up with TRBD2. With V trimmed by 6 bases and J by 4 bases, 9 bases remained unmatched. There are 14 residues in the CDR3. From germline, CDR1 is MDHEN and CDR2 SYDVKM. The CDR3 DNA is TGTGCCAGCAGGCGACCTAGCGGAGAGTACGAGCAGTACTTC. Amino acid sequence: CASRRPSGEYEQYF.

The genes are TRBV18 and TRBJ1-2, with 8 nucleotides matching TRBD1. Per germline, CDR1 KGHSH and CDR2 LQKENI. CDR3 size: 18 residues. V trimming: 4 bases; J trimming: 7 bases; junction bases outside the gene matches: 20. The CDR3 loop is CASSRPGQALIALSGYTF. For the CDR3, the DNA is TGTGCCAGCTCACGGCCGGGACAGGCACTAATAGCCCTTTCTGGCTACACCTTC.